Listed below are T cell receptor beta chains from one sample, sequenced in a study of control samples from healthy donors and cancer patients. Sequenced by immunoSEQ multiplex PCR; TCRdb stores in-frame clones only, minus some. The table includes roughly 120,000 clones, nearly 90% detected once. Source material: blood. The receptors were sampled from a man aged 50 to 59 in good health. Both conserved end residues are trimmed from each CDR3. The order of the fields is V gene, CDR3 protein.

V: TRBV21-1; CDR3: ASSKVGERAPLH
V: TRBV3-1/TRBV3-2; CDR3: ASSQDWGYEQY
V: TRBV27; CDR3: ASSRAGGSAGNTIY
V: TRBV5-1; CDR3: ASSPARGGTGTDTQY
V: TRBV18; CDR3: ASSPGANTEAF
V: TRBV29-1; CDR3: SVEPGGQLNEKLF
V: TRBV12-3/TRBV12-4; CDR3: ASSTFSGNTIY
V: TRBV5-1; CDR3: ASSLALGGTYNEQF
V: TRBV5-4; CDR3: ASSSQTGGLGTEAF
V: TRBV2; CDR3: ASSQMGRGSTNTEAF
V: TRBV13; CDR3: ASSFNRGTGELF
V: TRBV4-1; CDR3: ASSQDRRIKSTNEKLF
V: TRBV9; CDR3: ASSKNLGQETQQY
V: TRBV7-9; CDR3: ASSGWTGGDEQF
V: TRBV9; CDR3: ASSVTPGTQSTDTQY
V: TRBV5-4; CDR3: ASREDSRYGYT
V: TRBV6-8; CDR3: ASSYRGFFRVNYGYT
V: TRBV27; CDR3: ASSSSYEQY
V: TRBV5-5; CDR3: ASSRTSGGPSSTDTQY
V: TRBV19; CDR3: ASSPSDWAAQY
V: TRBV6-1; CDR3: ASSERTGRTEAF
V: TRBV19; CDR3: ASRPDRLAGENIQY
V: TRBV28; CDR3: ASRGHAPGNEQF
V: TRBV13; CDR3: ASSPRPTGGIIDTGELF
V: TRBV5-4; CDR3: ASSLSGTQPQH
V: TRBV6-5; CDR3: ASKGVATNEKLF
V: TRBV9; CDR3: ASSRRDGYT
V: TRBV2; CDR3: ASSDPGVLAYEQY
V: TRBV10-3; CDR3: AISLAGRETQY
V: TRBV5-6; CDR3: ASSPTSGGARPQY
V: TRBV19; CDR3: ASSEVQNWGANVLT
V: TRBV5-5; CDR3: ASSSDRVDYGYT
V: TRBV24-1; CDR3: ATNPAGDNDNEQF
V: TRBV7-2; CDR3: ASSPGVGVRDEQF
V: TRBV13; CDR3: ASRFAQETQY
V: TRBV7-2; CDR3: ASSLMLQETQY
V: TRBV7-2; CDR3: ASSALVGHLYNSPLH
V: TRBV5-8; CDR3: ASFRGLLSNQPQH
V: TRBV6-6; CDR3: ASSSFRVGDTQY
V: TRBV29-1; CDR3: SVELALTRNTYEQY
V: TRBV30; CDR3: AWSSGLVGNQPQH
V: TRBV24-1; CDR3: ATSDIDIGYT